The 29 T cell receptor beta chains below were found in one sample sequenced in a study of a mutant IDH1 vaccine in newly diagnosed glioma. Time point in this sample: week 35, safety follow-up. In the vaccine, a single dose held 300 ug of the mutant IDH1 20-mer peptide, along with topical imiquimod. These receptors' targets are unknown. Sequencing used immunoSEQ multiplex PCR; TCRdb keeps in-frame clones, though not all of them. The sample consists of 50,000 to 75,000 clones, 74% of them appearing once. The sample was PBMCs, taken from a glioma patient whose treatment included an IDH1 peptide vaccine. The origin of the receptors is a man in his forties or fifties with glioma.

The rearrangement uses TRBV14 and TRBJ1-4; no firm D call. This CDR3 contains 13 residues. V was shortened by 2 bases and J by 11 bases, with 12 bases between the two germline ends. Looked up from germline, CDR1 is SGHDN and CDR2 is FVKESK. CDR3 sequence reads: CASSQFGGGKLFF. In nucleotides, the CDR3 is TGTGCCAGCAGCCAATTCGGCGGAGGTAAACTGTTTTTT.

This clone was seen more than once but under ten times. The chain links TRBV18 to TRBJ1-2, with 9 positions matching TRBD1. Germline V gives CDR1 KGHSH, CDR2 LQKENI. The CDR3 extends over 15 amino acids. V lost 3 bases, J lost 8 bases, and 10 bases stayed unmatched. The CDR3 DNA reads TGTGCCAGCTCACCGCCAATGGACAGGGGCGAGGGCTACACCTTC. Translating gives CASSPPMDRGEGYTF.

This rearrangement joins TRBV27 to TRBJ1-1; D is undetermined. The CDR3 is 11 amino acids. V lost 6 bases, J lost 5 bases, and 7 bases lay in between. Germline values: CDR1 MNHEY, CDR2 SMNVEV (reference sequence). CDR3 in amino acids: CASRMRTEAFF. The CDR3 DNA reads TGTGCCAGCAGAATGAGAACTGAAGCTTTCTTT.

The chain combines TRBV7-8 with TRBJ2-1; D not certain. V lost 1 base, J lost 0 bases, and 10 bases lay in between. CDR1 and CDR2 from the germline V gene are SGHVS and FQNEAQ. The CDR3 is 16 amino acids. CDR3 sequence reads: CASSLDPDSSYNEQFF. CDR3 bases: TGTGCCAGCAGCTTAGATCCCGATAGCTCCTACAATGAGCAGTTCTTC.

The chain employs TRBV7-2 and TRBJ1-2; unclear D gene. The CDR3 length is 12 residues. Germline CDR1 and CDR2: SGHTA and FQGNSA. Trimming pared 1 base from V and 4 bases from J, leaving 4 bases between. CDR3 DNA sequence: TGTGCCAGCAGCTTAGTACTCTATGGCTACACCTTC. This encodes CASSLVLYGYTF.

The rearrangement joins TRBV7-2 to TRBJ2-1, with 8 bases matching TRBD2. With V trimmed by 6 bases and J by 10 bases, 5 bases remained unmatched. The germline gives CDR1 SGHTA, CDR2 FQGNSA. The CDR3 has 12 amino acids. In nucleotides, the CDR3 is TGTGCCAGCAGTCGACTAGCGAACGAGCAGTTCTTC. Protein product: CASSRLANEQFF.

The J gene is TRBJ1-1, the V gene TRBV5-1; D not resolved. Trimming removed 0 bases from V and 5 bases from J, with 14 bases in between. The CDR3 spans 15 residues. Germline assignment: CDR1 SGHRS and CDR2 YFSETQ. The CDR3 bases are TGCGCCAGCAGCTTGGTGCAGAGGGAAAGTACTGAAGCTTTCTTT. Translation gives CASSLVQRESTEAFF.

The chain joins TRBV19 to TRBJ1-5, with D uncertain. V lost 3 bases, J lost 3 bases, and 12 bases lay in between. The CDR3 contains 15 residues. Germline lookup yields CDR1 LNHDA and CDR2 SQIVND (reference sequence). The CDR3 loop reads CASSMIGRDNQPQHF. CDR3 nucleotide sequence: TGTGCCAGTAGTATGATCGGAAGGGACAATCAGCCCCAGCATTTT.

This clone appeared a few times. The V call is TRBV10-1, the J call TRBJ1-1; the D gene is possibly TRBD1 (6 bases). The CDR3 totals 13 residues. Germline-derived CDR1 and CDR2 are WNHNN and SYGVQD (reference sequence). The V end lost 3 bases, the J end lost 8 bases, and 13 bases lay between the germline ends. The CDR3 DNA reads TGCGCCAGCAGTGAATTCCCGGGGGCAGAAGCTTTCTTT. Its protein product is CASSEFPGAEAFF.

V usage is TRBV30 and J usage is TRBJ2-7; 8 bases are shared with TRBD2. The CDR3 runs 17 residues. In germline, CDR1 is GTSNPN, CDR2 SVGIG (reference sequence). Trimming removed 4 bases from V and 2 bases from J; junction bases left unmatched: 16. Here the CDR3 DNA reads TGTGCCTGGAAAGAGTCCGGGGGGGTGAGGAGTCCCTACGAGCAGTACTTC. Translating it yields CAWKESGGVRSPYEQYF.

In this sample, this clone turned up a few times. The rearrangement uses TRBV6-6 and TRBJ1-1; D is perhaps TRBD1 (5 bases). CDR3 length: 13 amino acids. V gave up 2 bases and J gave up 5 bases, with 9 bases separating them. Germline-derived CDR1 and CDR2 are MNHNY and SVGAGI (reference sequence). CDR3 sequence (DNA): TGTGCCAGCAGTTACGGGGGTAGGACTGAAGCTTTCTTT. It encodes CASSYGGRTEAFF.

This rearrangement joins TRBV10-3 to TRBJ2-7; TRBD1 is a possible D gene (6 bases). In germline, CDR1 is ENHRY, CDR2 SYGVKD. V was pared by 0 bases and J by 0 bases, with 12 bases between. This CDR3 has 16 amino acids. The CDR3 region has the DNA TGTGCCATCAGTGAGTCTGTCACAGGGAGCTCCTACGAGCAGTACTTC. Its translation is CAISESVTGSSYEQYF.

The chain recombines TRBV7-8 with TRBJ1-5, with 10 bases lining up with TRBD1. Germline CDR1 SGHVS, CDR2 FQNEAQ. This CDR3 has 14 residues. Trimming at V came to 6 bases and at J to 7 bases, leaving 6 bases not matched to a gene. The CDR3 is CASRGQGEGQPQHF. CDR3 coding DNA: TGTGCCAGCAGAGGACAGGGGGAGGGACAGCCCCAGCATTTT.

This chain uses TRBV18 with TRBJ2-7, with 8 bases matching TRBD1. J gave up 6 bases and V 8 bases, and 9 bases lay outside the gene matches. CDR3 size: 13 residues. CDR1 KGHSH and CDR2 LQKENI come from the germline V gene. For the CDR3, the DNA is TGTGCCAGCCGAGGACAGGGCCTTATCGAGCAGTACTTC. The encoded protein is CASRGQGLIEQYF.

The chain uses TRBV5-5 and TRBJ2-7, with 7 bases identical to TRBD2. The CDR3 is 14 residues long. The trim removed 7 bases at V and 6 bases at J, leaving 13 bases unmatched. CDR1 is SGHKS and CDR2 is YYEKEE in the germline V gene (reference sequence). This chain's CDR3 is CASGKREGLSEQYF. The CDR3 nucleotides are TGTGCCAGCGGGAAAAGGGAGGGCTTAAGCGAGCAGTACTTC.

This clone was recorded once. The chain recombines TRBV6-6 with TRBJ2-3, with 9 bases identical to TRBD1. V lost 6 bases to trimming and J lost 1 base; unmatched junction nucleotides: 8. CDR1 and CDR2 (germline): MNHNY, SVGAGI (reference sequence). The CDR3 sequence is 16 residues long. CDR3 region: CASRPDRGSGTDTQYF. CDR3 coding DNA: TGTGCCAGCAGACCGGACAGGGGATCGGGCACAGATACGCAGTATTTT.

V gene TRBV7-9 combines with J gene TRBJ2-3; no definite D call. Per the germline V gene, CDR1 is SEHNR and CDR2 is FQNEAQ (reference sequence). CDR3 length: 13 amino acids. Trimming cost V 1 base and J 11 bases, with 13 bases left between them. The CDR3 region has the DNA TGTGCCAGCAGCTTAGAAGGCGACAATGGGCAGTATTTT. It encodes CASSLEGDNGQYF.

This chain joins TRBV6-1 and TRBJ1-5; D is perhaps TRBD1 (6 bases). This CDR3 region has 13 residues. CDR1 is MNHNS, CDR2 SASEGT, per germline. Trimming took 10 bases from V and 0 from J, leaving 10 bases between them. CDR3 loop: CATKDSSNQPQHF. The CDR3 DNA reads as TGTGCCACCAAGGACAGTAGCAATCAGCCCCAGCATTTT.

This clone was counted between two and nine times. This chain links TRBV7-9 with TRBJ1-3, with D perhaps matching TRBD1 (5 bases). Germline CDR1 is SEHNR and CDR2 is FQNEAQ (reference sequence). Trimming took 3 bases from V and 0 from J, leaving 15 bases between them. The CDR3 is 17 amino acids. CDR3 nucleotides: TGTGCCAGCAGCTTTTGGGGTGGGGGAGTCTCTGGAAACACCATATATTTT. Residues: CASSFWGGGVSGNTIYF. The full variable domain, in which reference TRBV7-9 and TRBJ1-3 provide the parts outside the CDR3, is DTGVSQNPRHKITKRGQNVTFRCDPISEHNRLYWYRQTLGQGPEFLTYFQNEAQLEKSRLLSDRFSAERPKGSFSTLEIQRTEQGDSAMYLCASSFWGGGVSGNTIYFGEGSWLTVV.

The V call is TRBV30, the J call TRBJ1-6, with a tentative D call TRBD1 (6 bases). The CDR3 has 14 residues. In germline, CDR1 is GTSNPN, CDR2 SVGIG (reference sequence). Trimming shortened V by 2 bases and J by 13 bases, and 18 bases separated the two germline ends. The CDR3 DNA reads TGTGCCTGGAGTTCGGACAGAACCCCTAACCCCCTCCACTTT. Translating gives CAWSSDRTPNPLHF.

The chain carries TRBV12-5 and TRBJ2-2; TRBD1 matches 7 bases. The V gene's germline CDR1 is LGHNT and CDR2 FRNRAP. The V segment lost 3 bases and the J segment 3 bases; nucleotides outside the gene matches: 10. This CDR3 has 17 amino acids. CDR3 region: CASGFFRQGEDTGELFF. DNA for the CDR3: TGTGCTAGTGGTTTTTTCCGACAGGGAGAAGACACCGGGGAGCTGTTTTTT.

Concerning this clone itself: A much larger clone differs by one base, so this may be a read error. Here the CDR3 DNA reads TGTGCCAGCAGCGCCTCCTACGAGCAGTACTTC. As protein: CASSASYEQYF. This sequence joins TRBV5-4 and TRBJ2-7; unclear D gene. CDR1 and CDR2 (germline): SGHNT, YYREEE (reference sequence). The CDR3 consists of 11 residues. V was trimmed by 4 bases and J by 0 bases, leaving 2 bases between them.

The chain employs TRBV27 and TRBJ2-1, with D perhaps being TRBD1 or TRBD2 (5 bases each). CDR3 length: 15 residues. Looked up from germline, CDR1 is MNHEY and CDR2 is SMNVEV (reference sequence). Trimming shortened V by 6 bases and J by 8 bases, and 20 bases separated the two germline ends. In DNA, the CDR3 is TGTGCCAGCAGCCCTGAGGGGTGGTTGAAGGATGAGCAGTTCTTC. It translates to CASSPEGWLKDEQFF.

As to this clone: This sample also contains other DNA sequences that code for the same CDR3. The rearrangement joins TRBV30 to TRBJ1-2; D remains unclear. In germline, CDR1 is GTSNPN, CDR2 SVGIG (reference sequence). Deletions cut 3 bases from V and 5 bases from J, with 4 bases between. The CDR3 extends over 10 amino acids. DNA of the CDR3: TGTGCCTGGAGAGGATATGGCTACACCTTC. Its translation is CAWRGYGYTF.

The rearrangement links TRBV5-6 to TRBJ1-1, with D possibly matching TRBD1 (5 bases). Between the trimmed V and J ends, which lost 2 bases and 1 base, there was a span of 12 bases. Germline-derived CDR1 and CDR2 are SGHDT and YYEEEE. CDR3 size: 15 residues. The chain's CDR3 is CASSFRVSGNTEAFF. The CDR3 region has the DNA TGTGCCAGCAGCTTCAGGGTATCGGGGAACACTGAAGCTTTCTTT.

The chain uses TRBV5-4 and TRBJ2-1; maybe TRBD1 (5 bases). The CDR3 covers 17 residues. The germline V gene has CDR1 SGHNT and CDR2 YYREEE (reference sequence). V was clipped by 0 bases and J by 1 base, with 14 bases between them. CDR3 loop: CASSLDGRAESYNEQFF. The CDR3 region has the DNA TGTGCCAGCAGCTTGGACGGCAGGGCGGAGTCCTACAATGAGCAGTTCTTC.

The V gene is TRBV10-3, the J gene TRBJ2-7, with D perhaps matching TRBD1 (6 bases). The CDR3 has 14 residues. The V end lost 4 bases, the J end lost 0 bases, and 10 bases lay between the germline ends. Germline CDR1 is ENHRY and CDR2 is SYGVKD. In DNA form, the CDR3 reads TGTGCCATCAGTGGACAGGAGAGCTCCTACGAGCAGTACTTC. Its translation is CAISGQESSYEQYF.

The genes are TRBV4-1 and TRBJ2-7, with a weak D call TRBD1 (5 bases). Trimming took off 6 bases at V and 1 base at J, with 13 bases between the two ends. Germline assignment: CDR1 MGHRA and CDR2 YSYEKL. This CDR3 comprises 14 residues. In DNA form, the CDR3 reads TGCGCCAGCAGTGCCCAGGGAATTTCCTACGAGCAGTACTTC. Protein product: CASSAQGISYEQYF.

J is TRBJ2-7 and V is TRBV7-9; 9 bases match TRBD1. The germline CDR1 and CDR2 sequences are SEHNR and FQNEAQ (reference sequence). With 5 bases clipped from V and 6 bases from J, the junction kept 2 bases outside the gene matches. The CDR3 has 12 residues. The CDR3, as DNA: TGTGCCAGCAGCCTGGACAGGGGCGAGCAGTACTTC. This encodes CASSLDRGEQYF.